This TCR beta chain was recorded in a study of T cell repertoires in ileal Crohn's disease. Time point given: neoterminal ileum biopsy at postoperative endoscopy, about 6 months after surgery. The CDR3 is 19 residues long. Germline CDR1 and CDR2: SGDLS and YYNGEE. V was pared by 3 bases and J by 5 bases, with 19 bases of the junction left unmatched. The assay was immunoSEQ multiplex PCR, and TCRdb's table has in-frame clones only and misses some. The table lists about 17,000 clones, around 70% of them singletons. The chain combines TRBV9 with TRBJ2-1; 8 nucleotides align to TRBD2. Sequenced sample: ileal tissue. This receptor was identified in an adult with Crohn's disease. CDR3 sequence reads: CASSERPGGATSTDNEQFF. CDR3 DNA: TGTGCCAGCAGCGAGAGGCCGGGAGGGGCAACCAGCACCGACAATGAGCAGTTCTTC.